This T cell receptor beta chain is from a study of memory CD8 T cells in hepatitis C reinfection. Study background: Peak reinfection sampling occurred 3 to 8 weeks after detected reinfection. Study-wide findings and caveats: Roughly five donors were too few for definitive public clonotype conclusions.

Clones were sequenced by immunoSEQ multiplex PCR, and TCRdb holds only the in-frame ones, with some missing. The data show over 35,000 clones, with around nine tenths seen just once and approximately 1.2% held by the top ten. Germline lookup yields CDR1 MGHRA and CDR2 YSYEKL. V lost 2 bases to trimming and J lost 0 bases; unmatched junction nucleotides: 9. CDR3 length equals 18 residues. Concerning this clone itself: The target antigen is unknown.

Time point denoted: peak reinfection, 3 to 8 weeks after reinfection detection. No in vitro expansion preceded TCR sequencing of the sorted cells. Donors were people who inject drugs in the Montreal HEPCO cohort. The sequencing sample was made of naive CD8+ T cells sorted from blood. The V gene is TRBV4-1, the J gene TRBJ1-5, with 8 positions matching TRBD1. The clonotype originates from a man aged 18 to 29 with hepatitis C virus infection. CDR3 region: CASSQSDRALYSNQPQHF. The CDR3 nucleotides are TGCGCCAGCAGCCAATCGGACAGGGCCCTTTATAGCAATCAGCCCCAGCATTTT.